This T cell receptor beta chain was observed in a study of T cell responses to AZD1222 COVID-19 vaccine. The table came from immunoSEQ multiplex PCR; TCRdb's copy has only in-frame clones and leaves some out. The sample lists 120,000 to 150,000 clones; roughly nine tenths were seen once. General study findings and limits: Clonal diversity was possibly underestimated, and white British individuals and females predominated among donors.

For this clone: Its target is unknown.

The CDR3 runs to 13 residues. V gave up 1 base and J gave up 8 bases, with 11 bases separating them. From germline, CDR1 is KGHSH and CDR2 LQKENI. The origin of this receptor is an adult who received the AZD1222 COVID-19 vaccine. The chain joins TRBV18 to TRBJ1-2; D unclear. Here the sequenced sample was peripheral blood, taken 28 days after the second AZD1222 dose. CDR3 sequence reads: CASSPQGGSGYTF. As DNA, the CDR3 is TGTGCCAGCTCACCACAGGGAGGGAGCGGCTACACCTTC.